Listed here are 2 T cell receptor beta chains from one sample, sequenced in a study of T cell responses to AZD1222 COVID-19 vaccine (dated by TCRdb to 2020 to 2023). The library was obtained by the immunoSEQ multiplex PCR assay. TCRdb provides this immuneACCESS table in a form limited to in-frame rearrangements. Some clones are lacking; in checked studies, under half of them reflect an unresolved V gene, and why the rest are absent is not known. This sample comprises around 110,000 clones, more than 85% of them detected only once. About 3% of the sample goes to the ten largest clones. The sample's time point, from its label and the paper: baseline before first vaccination. The input for sequencing was peripheral blood, taken on day 0 of AZD1222 vaccination. The receptors were sampled from an adult in good health.

The chain employs TRBV29-1 and TRBJ2-1, with 11 positions matching TRBD2. Germline values: CDR1 SQVTM, CDR2 ANQGSEA. The CDR3 has 15 amino acids. Trimming at V came to 6 bases and at J to 4 bases, leaving 8 bases not matched to a gene. As DNA, the CDR3 is TGCAGCGTAGATAGCGGGAGGGCCTCTTACAATGAGCAGTTCTTC. This sequence encodes CSVDSGRASYNEQFF.

Written as DNA, the CDR3 is TGTGCCAGCAGCACCTCCGGGATATCCTACACCTTC. Translation: CASSTSGISYTF. The chain combines TRBV28 with TRBJ1-2; D is unclear. V was pared by 6 bases and J by 10 bases, with 15 bases between. In germline, CDR1 is MDHEN, CDR2 SYDVKM. This CDR3 comprises 12 residues.